The T cell receptor (beta chain) under discussion was sequenced for a study of T-cell memory formation after mild COVID-19. Study-level information: Clusters were largely donor specific.

TCR alpha and TCR beta cDNA libraries with sample barcodes and UMIs came from 5'RACE using constant-segment primers. TCRdb reprocessed the 5' RACE reads via MiXCR and lists one record per CDR3 protein. Among 25,000 to 35,000 distinct CDR3 sequences listed, more than 10% were seen once. V was trimmed by 2 bases and J by 5 bases, leaving 18 bases between them. The CDR3 extends over 16 amino acids. Germline V lookup: CDR1 KGHSH, CDR2 LQKENI. This clonotype was detected ten times or more. The chain couples TRBV18 to TRBJ1-2; D ambiguous. What was sequenced was PBMCs or a T cell subset sorted from them (not recorded which). The sequence was collected from an adult woman who had mild COVID-19 (a few samples of this study predate the infection). Cell type and time point are not known. CDR3 amino acids: CASSPVSFPQEYGYTF. The CDR3 region has the DNA TGTGCCAGCTCACCAGTGAGTTTCCCCCAGGAGTATGGCTACACCTTC. Drawing the rest from reference TRBV18 and TRBJ1-2, the complete variable domain is NAGVMQNPRHLVRRRGQEARLRCSPMKGHSHVYWYRQLPEEGLKFMVYLQKENIIDESGMPKERFSAEFPKEGPSILRIQQVVRGDSAAYFCASSPVSFPQEYGYTFGSGTRLTVV.